These T cell receptor beta chains were read from a single sample in a study of blood T cell repertoires in COVID-19. Here immunoSEQ multiplex PCR was the method, and the copy in TCRdb shows in-frame clones only, minus some. The sample shows 360,000 or so clones, roughly four fifths of them seen only once. Sequencing was carried out using PBMCs or T cells enriched from blood (not recorded which). Every receptor here comes from a woman in her 50s who had recovered from COVID-19. Both conserved end residues are part of each CDR3. D genes are given only for firm matches. Clone size appears in some rows only: once, few, many, or a class for an expanded clone.

d_gene: .; j_gene: TRBJ1-1; abundance: .; v_gene: TRBV28; CDR3aa: CASSFKTEAFF; CDR3nt: TGTGCCAGCAGTTTTAAAACTGAAGCTTTCTTT
d_gene: .; j_gene: TRBJ1-1; abundance: .; v_gene: TRBV3-1/TRBV3-2; CDR3aa: CASSHQGTTEAFF; CDR3nt: TGTGCCAGCAGCCATCAGGGTACTACTGAAGCTTTCTTT
d_gene: .; j_gene: TRBJ1-1; abundance: .; v_gene: TRBV19; CDR3aa: CASDSTGLNTEAFF; CDR3nt: TGTGCCAGCGACTCGACAGGTCTGAACACTGAAGCTTTCTTT
d_gene: TRBD1; j_gene: TRBJ1-2; abundance: once; v_gene: TRBV5-6; CDR3aa: CASSPGQLTLYGYTF; CDR3nt: TGTGCCAGCAGCCCGGGACAGCTCACCCTCTATGGCTACACCTTC
d_gene: .; j_gene: TRBJ2-7; abundance: .; v_gene: TRBV7-2; CDR3aa: CASSYGSYEQYF; CDR3nt: TGTGCCAGCAGCTACGGCTCCTACGAGCAGTACTTC
d_gene: .; j_gene: TRBJ2-2; abundance: once; v_gene: TRBV5-1; CDR3aa: CASSLETGMNTGELFF; CDR3nt: TGCGCCAGCAGCTTAGAAACAGGGATGAACACCGGGGAGCTGTTTTTT
d_gene: .; j_gene: TRBJ2-3; abundance: once; v_gene: TRBV5-1; CDR3aa: CASSLADPGRDTQYF; CDR3nt: TGCGCCAGCAGCTTGGCCGACCCGGGGAGAGATACGCAGTATTTT
d_gene: .; j_gene: TRBJ1-3; abundance: once; v_gene: TRBV30; CDR3aa: CAWGNRDRRNTIYF; CDR3nt: TGTGCCTGGGGAAACAGGGATCGAAGAAACACCATATATTTT
d_gene: .; j_gene: TRBJ2-3; abundance: .; v_gene: TRBV5-4; CDR3aa: CASSLADSTDTQYF; CDR3nt: TGTGCCAGCAGCTTGGCAGATAGCACAGATACGCAGTATTTT
d_gene: TRBD2; j_gene: TRBJ2-1; abundance: .; v_gene: TRBV6-5; CDR3aa: CASREGTSGINEQFF; CDR3nt: TGTGCCAGCAGGGAGGGGACTAGCGGGATCAATGAGCAGTTCTTC
d_gene: .; j_gene: TRBJ2-5; abundance: .; v_gene: TRBV3-1/TRBV3-2; CDR3aa: CASSQDAGSETQYF; CDR3nt: TGTGCCAGCAGCCAAGATGCGGGGTCGGAGACCCAGTACTTC
d_gene: TRBD1; j_gene: TRBJ1-1; abundance: .; v_gene: TRBV27; CDR3aa: CASRLRDRASTEAFF; CDR3nt: TGTGCCAGCAGACTAAGGGACAGGGCTAGCACTGAAGCTTTCTTT
d_gene: .; j_gene: TRBJ1-1; abundance: once; v_gene: TRBV29-1; CDR3aa: CSAGQMSTEAFF; CDR3nt: TGCAGCGCCGGACAGATGAGCACTGAAGCTTTCTTT
d_gene: .; j_gene: TRBJ1-2; abundance: .; v_gene: TRBV9; CDR3aa: CASSVGIGSYGYTF; CDR3nt: TGTGCCAGCAGCGTAGGGATCGGGAGCTATGGCTACACCTTC
d_gene: TRBD1; j_gene: TRBJ2-2; abundance: .; v_gene: TRBV5-1; CDR3aa: CASSFGTGGTGELFF; CDR3nt: TGCGCCAGCAGCTTCGGGACAGGGGGCACCGGGGAGCTGTTTTTT
d_gene: .; j_gene: TRBJ1-6; abundance: .; v_gene: TRBV30; CDR3aa: CAWSRTENNSPLHF; CDR3nt: TGTGCCTGGAGTCGCACTGAGAATAATTCACCCCTCCACTTT
d_gene: TRBD2; j_gene: TRBJ2-1; abundance: .; v_gene: TRBV19; CDR3aa: CASSTPLAGDNEQFF; CDR3nt: TGTGCCAGTAGTACACCTCTAGCGGGAGACAATGAGCAGTTCTTC
d_gene: .; j_gene: TRBJ1-3; abundance: .; v_gene: TRBV3-1/TRBV3-2; CDR3aa: CASSQGQPRPGNTIYF; CDR3nt: TGTGCCAGCAGCCAAGGGCAGCCGAGGCCTGGAAACACCATATATTTT
d_gene: TRBD1; j_gene: TRBJ1-2; abundance: .; v_gene: TRBV18; CDR3aa: CASSPSDRGANPYGYTF; CDR3nt: TGTGCCAGCTCACCATCGGACAGGGGAGCAAATCCCTATGGCTACACCTTC
d_gene: .; j_gene: TRBJ1-2; abundance: .; v_gene: TRBV30; CDR3aa: CAWSPQVNYGYTF; CDR3nt: TGTGCCTGGAGTCCCCAGGTTAACTATGGCTACACCTTC
d_gene: .; j_gene: TRBJ1-3; abundance: few; v_gene: TRBV19; CDR3aa: CASRVGSNAGNTIYF; CDR3nt: TGTGCCAGCCGAGTCGGGAGCAACGCTGGAAACACCATATATTTT
d_gene: TRBD1; j_gene: TRBJ1-5; abundance: .; v_gene: TRBV4-1; CDR3aa: CASSHPGQVPQPQHF; CDR3nt: TGCGCCAGCAGCCACCCGGGACAGGTCCCACAGCCCCAGCATTTT
d_gene: .; j_gene: TRBJ1-2; abundance: .; v_gene: TRBV15; CDR3aa: CATSRDRVGTPNYGYTF; CDR3nt: TGTGCCACCAGCAGAGATCGGGTCGGGACACCTAACTATGGCTACACCTTC
d_gene: TRBD1; j_gene: TRBJ1-2; abundance: .; v_gene: TRBV27; CDR3aa: CASSRTGSYGYTF; CDR3nt: TGTGCCAGCAGTCGGACAGGGAGCTATGGCTACACCTTC
d_gene: TRBD2; j_gene: TRBJ2-3; abundance: .; v_gene: TRBV5-4; CDR3aa: CASSLGLAGVKGPDTQYF; CDR3nt: TGTGCCAGCAGCTTGGGACTAGCGGGAGTCAAGGGTCCCGATACGCAGTATTTT
d_gene: TRBD1; j_gene: TRBJ1-5; abundance: few; v_gene: TRBV10-3; CDR3aa: CAISRDSIQPQHF; CDR3nt: TGTGCCATCAGCCGGGACAGTATTCAGCCCCAGCATTTT
d_gene: TRBD2; j_gene: TRBJ2-3; abundance: .; v_gene: TRBV11-1; CDR3aa: CASSPQTSGTPDTQYF; CDR3nt: TGTGCCAGCAGCCCACAGACTAGCGGCACCCCAGATACGCAGTATTTT
d_gene: TRBD1; j_gene: TRBJ2-7; abundance: .; v_gene: TRBV10-3; CDR3aa: CAISGHRGYEQYF; CDR3nt: TGTGCCATCAGTGGTCACAGGGGCTACGAGCAGTACTTC
d_gene: TRBD1; j_gene: TRBJ1-1; abundance: .; v_gene: TRBV10-1; CDR3aa: CASSEPIGTGYTEAFF; CDR3nt: TGCGCCAGCAGTGAGCCAATCGGGACAGGCTACACTGAAGCTTTCTTT
d_gene: .; j_gene: TRBJ2-7; abundance: .; v_gene: TRBV7-3; CDR3aa: CASSPGHLSPSFF; CDR3nt: TGTGCCAGCAGCCCGGGACACCTCTCGCCATCCTTCTTC
d_gene: .; j_gene: TRBJ1-1; abundance: .; v_gene: TRBV6-2/TRBV6-3; CDR3aa: CASSYSQGSAFF; CDR3nt: TGTGCCAGCAGTTACTCCCAGGGATCAGCTTTCTTT
d_gene: TRBD1; j_gene: TRBJ1-5; abundance: .; v_gene: TRBV7-2; CDR3aa: CASSPVQGANQPQHF; CDR3nt: TGTGCCAGCAGCCCTGTCCAGGGGGCGAATCAGCCCCAGCATTTT
d_gene: .; j_gene: TRBJ2-1; abundance: .; v_gene: TRBV29-1; CDR3aa: CSVQRSGSSYNEQFF; CDR3nt: TGCAGCGTTCAGCGGAGCGGAAGCTCCTACAATGAGCAGTTCTTC
d_gene: .; j_gene: TRBJ1-5; abundance: .; v_gene: TRBV19; CDR3aa: CASSRTLGNQPQHF; CDR3nt: TGTGCCAGTAGCAGAACCCTTGGCAATCAGCCCCAGCATTTT
d_gene: .; j_gene: TRBJ2-7; abundance: .; v_gene: TRBV7-8; CDR3aa: CASSPHRDYEQYF; CDR3nt: TGTGCCAGCAGCCCCCACAGGGACTACGAGCAGTACTTC
d_gene: .; j_gene: TRBJ2-7; abundance: .; v_gene: TRBV5-1; CDR3aa: CASSLGPGGGGKDYEQYF; CDR3nt: TGCGCCAGCAGCTTGGGCCCGGGTGGAGGCGGGAAGGACTACGAGCAGTACTTC
d_gene: TRBD1; j_gene: TRBJ2-1; abundance: .; v_gene: TRBV6-6; CDR3aa: CASSLLPPGQGSPSSYNEQFF; CDR3nt: TGTGCCAGCAGTCTTTTACCCCCGGGACAGGGCTCCCCTAGCTCCTACAATGAGCAGTTCTTC